Listed below are T cell receptor beta chains from one sample, sequenced in a study of neurological immune-mediated disorders. A single record per CDR3 protein comes from TCRdb applying MiXCR to the 5' RACE reads. The top ten clones hold about 1.2% of a sample with 90,000 to 150,000 distinct CDR3 sequences, about 3.4% of them seen once. The sequencing sample was made of PBMCs. The receptor source for this set is a woman between 25 and 40 years old with multiple sclerosis. The CDR3 runs from the conserved cysteine through the conserved F or W. The order of the fields is V gene, clone size, D gene, J gene, CDR3 protein, CDR3 DNA. The D gene is left open where the match is weak. Clone size is given as once, few or many counts, or a class when the clone is expanded.

TRBV13,many,-,TRBJ1-6,CASSRHGTGPGNSPLHF,TGTGCCAGCAGCCGTCACGGGACCGGGCCGGGTAATTCACCCCTCCACTTT
TRBV5-1,few,-,TRBJ2-1,CASSPTGGNYNEQFF,TGCGCCAGCAGCCCCACTGGCGGGAACTACAATGAGCAGTTCTTC
TRBV6-5,few,-,TRBJ1-1,CASSYGATNTEAFF,TGTGCCAGCAGTTACGGAGCCACGAACACTGAAGCTTTCTTT
TRBV29-1,many,TRBD1,TRBJ1-2,CSVRRDRDNYGYTF,TGCAGCGTGAGACGGGACAGGGATAACTATGGCTACACCTTC
TRBV12-3/TRBV12-4,many,-,TRBJ1-5,CASTSFDRLRPQHF,TGTGCCAGCACCTCCTTCGACAGGCTAAGGCCCCAGCATTTT
TRBV20-1,many,-,TRBJ1-1,CSAIRGTEAFF,TGCAGTGCTATCAGGGGTACTGAAGCTTTCTTT
TRBV7-2,many,TRBD1,TRBJ2-7,CASTSPGTGGYEQYF,TGTGCCAGCACCTCTCCGGGGACAGGGGGTTACGAGCAGTACTTC
TRBV19,many,-,TRBJ1-3,CASSWTARTIYF,TGTGCCAGTAGTTGGACAGCACGAACCATATATTTT
TRBV5-6,many,-,TRBJ1-3,CASSLMGSGNTIYF,TGTGCCAGCAGCTTGATGGGTTCCGGAAACACCATATATTTT
TRBV6-2/TRBV6-3,few,-,TRBJ1-2,CASSYTGDYGYTF,TGTGCCAGCAGTTACACCGGAGACTATGGCTACACCTTC
TRBV20-1,many,-,TRBJ2-1,CSATDLLNEQFF,TGCAGTGCTACCGACCTTTTGAATGAGCAGTTCTTC
TRBV27,many,TRBD1,TRBJ1-5,CASGTAYSNQPQHF,TGTGCCAGCGGGACAGCTTATAGCAATCAGCCCCAGCATTTT
TRBV7-2,many,TRBD1,TRBJ1-5,CASSVGQGYNQPQHF,TGTGCCAGCAGCGTCGGACAGGGTTACAATCAGCCCCAGCATTTT
TRBV20-1,many,TRBD1,TRBJ1-1,CSGKPRGLWENTEAFF,TGCAGTGGTAAGCCCAGGGGGCTCTGGGAGAACACTGAAGCTTTCTTT
TRBV7-7,many,TRBD1,TRBJ2-7,CASSAGTAYEQYF,TGTGCCAGCAGCGCCGGGACAGCCTACGAGCAGTACTTC